This T cell receptor beta chain appears in the sequencing data of a study of T cell responses to AZD1222 COVID-19 vaccine. Overall study: Second doses at about 4 or about 12 weeks were pooled.

Whole-study findings and limits: After two AZD1222 doses, spike-specific TCR breadth and depth rose versus day 0.

This CDR3 has 16 amino acids. Trimming cost V 1 base and J 2 bases, with 15 bases left between them. Germline CDR1 reads MNHEY; CDR2 reads SMNVEV (reference sequence). Concerning this clone: As yet, its antigen is unknown.

The assay was immunoSEQ multiplex PCR, and TCRdb's table has in-frame clones only and misses some. The table includes about 160,000 clones, approximately 90% detected once. This chain joins TRBV27 and TRBJ2-7, with D possibly being TRBD1 (6 bases). The sequence was obtained from an adult in good health. The sample was peripheral blood, taken on day 0 of AZD1222 vaccination. This CDR3 reads CASSLFPTGSPYEQYF. CDR3 coding DNA: TGTGCCAGCAGTTTATTTCCCACAGGGAGCCCCTACGAGCAGTACTTC.